The 18 T cell receptor beta chains presented below share a single source sample, sequenced in a study of T cell changes during pregnancy in multiple sclerosis. Here immunoSEQ multiplex PCR was the method, and the copy in TCRdb shows in-frame clones only, minus some. The sample lists roughly 99,000 clones; around 93% were seen once. The sequences come from peripheral blood, collected in the third trimester of pregnancy. Receptors originate from a female donor in good health, enrolled as a control in a pregnancy study.

This clone was counted a single time. The chain carries TRBV29-1 and TRBJ2-2; maybe TRBD1 (6 bases). The V end lost 6 bases, the J end lost 0 bases, and 11 bases lay between the germline ends. The CDR3 extends over 14 amino acids. Germline assignment: CDR1 SQVTM and CDR2 ANQGSEA. This chain's CDR3 is CSVVTGPNTGELFF. The CDR3 DNA sequence: TGCAGCGTCGTGACAGGCCCGAACACCGGGGAGCTGTTTTTT.

The rearrangement joins TRBV21-1 to TRBJ1-3. TRBV21-1 is deemed a pseudogene. The CDR3 has 17 amino acids. The chain's CDR3 is CASSKAGGAPIGNTIYF. The CDR3 DNA is TGTGCCAGCAGCAAAGCGGGGGGGGCGCCTATCGGAAACACCATATATTTT.

This sequence joins TRBV28 and TRBJ1-1; no clear D gene. The germline gives CDR1 MDHEN, CDR2 SYDVKM. The CDR3 is made up of 15 amino acids. Trimming removed 6 bases from V and 3 bases from J, with 17 bases in between. CDR3 in DNA: TGTGCCAGCAGCACCCTGGGCCACGGGGACACTGAAGCTTTCTTT. Its translation is CASSTLGHGDTEAFF.

This chain joins TRBV11-1 and TRBJ2-7; possible D gene TRBD2, 5 bases. V lost 4 bases to trimming and J lost 0 bases, with 10 bases between them. The CDR3 runs to 14 residues. Germline-derived CDR1 and CDR2 are SGHAT and FQDESV (reference sequence). CDR3 protein: CASSYLGSSYEQYF. The CDR3 DNA is TGTGCCAGCAGCTACCTGGGGAGCTCCTACGAGCAGTACTTC.

V is TRBV4-1 and J is TRBJ1-2; TRBD1 is a possible D gene (6 bases). CDR1 and CDR2 from the germline V gene are MGHRA and YSYEKL. With 0 bases removed from V and 6 bases from J, the gap between germline ends came to 11 bases. The CDR3 loop spans 14 amino acids. CDR3 in DNA: TGCGCCAGCAGCCAAGAACAGTGGGGGCATGGCTACACCTTC. It is translated as CASSQEQWGHGYTF.

CDR3 nucleotide sequence: TGTGCCAGCAGCGTAGGAGCGGAACAAGAGACCCAGTACTTC. The encoded protein is CASSVGAEQETQYF. This sequence joins TRBV9 and TRBJ2-5, with a tentative D call TRBD2 (5 bases). V lost 0 bases, J lost 2 bases, and 8 bases lay in between. CDR1 is SGDLS and CDR2 is YYNGEE in the germline V gene. This CDR3 is built from 14 residues. Combining the CDR3 with reference TRBV9 and TRBJ2-5 gives the whole variable domain DSGVTQTPKHLITATGQRVTLRCSPRSGDLSVYWYQQSLDQGLQFLIQYYNGEERAKGNILERFSAQQFPDLHSELNLSSLELGDSALYFCASSVGAEQETQYFGPGTRLLVL.

This rearrangement joins TRBV6-6 to TRBJ2-2; 7 nucleotides match TRBD1. The germline V gene has CDR1 MNHNY and CDR2 SVGAGI (reference sequence). V was pared by 5 bases and J by 4 bases, with 4 bases of the junction left unmatched. The CDR3 is 14 amino acids. The CDR3 region has the DNA TGTGCCAGCAGTCCAAACAGGGGCACCGGGGAGCTGTTTTTT. This translates into CASSPNRGTGELFF.

This clone was detected only once. The chain uses TRBV19 and TRBJ1-5; D remains ambiguous. Trimming stripped 1 base from V and 2 bases from J, with 21 bases between. The CDR3 runs 19 residues. CDR1 is LNHDA and CDR2 is SQIVND in the germline V gene (reference sequence). DNA of the CDR3: TGTGCCAGTAGTATAGCCGGGAGAGGAGGGCCTCGGGGCAATCAGCCCCAGCATTTT. Translation: CASSIAGRGGPRGNQPQHF.

This CDR3 is CASSLKGQGHEQYF. CDR3 nucleotide sequence: TGTGCCAGCAGTTTAAAGGGACAGGGCCACGAGCAGTACTTC. This chain links TRBV27 with TRBJ2-7; 9 nucleotides line up with TRBD1. The CDR3 runs to 14 residues. After removal of 2 bases from V and 5 bases from J, the junction contained 4 bases not matched to a gene. Germline V gene data show CDR1 as MNHEY and CDR2 as SMNVEV (reference sequence).

The chain links TRBV5-4 to TRBJ2-1; 8 bases agree with TRBD2. This CDR3 region has 15 residues. Germline V CDR1 and CDR2: SGHNT, YYREEE (reference sequence). V was pared by 7 bases and J by 1 base, with 7 bases of the junction left unmatched. CDR3 DNA: TGTGCCAGCCAAGTCGGCGGGGGGTCCTACAATGAGCAGTTCTTC. Translated: CASQVGGGSYNEQFF.

The V call is TRBV2, the J call TRBJ1-1; a weak D match, TRBD1 (5 bases). The germline V gene encodes CDR1 SNHLY and CDR2 FYNNEI. The CDR3 extends over 14 amino acids. Trimming took 4 bases from V and 1 from J, leaving 10 bases between them. The CDR3 sequence: CASSVRQGNTEAFF. The CDR3 DNA follows: TGTGCCAGCAGTGTCCGGCAGGGGAACACTGAAGCTTTCTTT.

The genes are TRBV19 and TRBJ2-1, with D possibly matching TRBD2 (6 bases). Per the germline V gene, CDR1 is LNHDA and CDR2 is SQIVND (reference sequence). This CDR3 spans 20 amino acids. V was pared by 1 base and J by 5 bases, with 27 bases between. The CDR3 sequence is CASSIVSPSIGSVVDNEQFF. In DNA form, the CDR3 reads TGTGCCAGTAGTATAGTATCGCCCTCCATCGGGAGCGTTGTGGACAATGAGCAGTTCTTC.

CDR3 coding DNA: TGCAGTGCGCGACTGACAGATACGCAGTATTTT. Amino acids: CSARLTDTQYF. The chain has TRBV20-1 and TRBJ2-3, with D unresolved. V was pared by 6 bases and J by 3 bases, with 7 bases between. Germline CDR1 is DFQATT and CDR2 is SNEGSKA (reference sequence). CDR3 length: 11 residues.

There are a few counts of this clone. V is TRBV5-6 and J is TRBJ2-7, with a tentative D call TRBD1 (6 bases). CDR3 size: 17 residues. Trimming took off 4 bases at V and 6 bases at J, with 26 bases between the two ends. Looked up from germline, CDR1 is SGHDT and CDR2 is YYEEEE. This CDR3 is CASSRMGFGGPNSEQYF. As DNA, the CDR3 is TGTGCCAGCAGCCGAATGGGGTTTGGGGGCCCTAATTCCGAGCAGTACTTC.

The genes are TRBV11-2 and TRBJ2-3; possibly TRBD1 for D (6 bases). The CDR3 loop spans 15 amino acids. The germline CDR1 and CDR2 sequences are SGHAT and FQNNGV. The V end was cut by 4 bases, the J end by 5 bases, with 16 bases between. The CDR3 DNA sequence: TGTGCCAGCAGCTACGGACTGGCCAGGGGAGATACGCAGTATTTT. Translating gives CASSYGLARGDTQYF.

The chain employs TRBV15 and TRBJ1-1, with D hard to call. V shed 1 base and J shed 0 bases, with 6 bases lying between them. The CDR3 is made up of 14 amino acids. Germline V gives CDR1 LNHNV, CDR2 YYDKDF (reference sequence). The CDR3 reads CATSRGALNTEAFF. CDR3 nucleotide sequence: TGTGCCACCAGCAGAGGAGCCCTGAACACTGAAGCTTTCTTT.

The chain employs TRBV2 and TRBJ2-7, with TRBD1 as a possible D gene (6 bases). CDR3 size: 14 residues. Trimming took 4 bases from V and 6 from J, leaving 16 bases between them. Germline V gene data show CDR1 as SNHLY and CDR2 as FYNNEI. CDR3 sequence: CASSVVQGLIEQYF. The DNA for the CDR3 is TGTGCCAGCAGTGTGGTACAGGGTTTGATCGAGCAGTACTTC.

V is TRBV5-1 and J is TRBJ1-5, with 8 nucleotides matching TRBD1. Trimming removed 2 bases from V and 11 bases from J; junction bases left unmatched: 36. Germline V gene sequence: CDR1 SGHRS, CDR2 YFSETQ. The CDR3 is 23 residues long. CDR3 amino acids: CASSFLGTGWFGIRLGYSIAQHF. CDR3 DNA: TGCGCCAGCAGCTTCCTTGGGACAGGTTGGTTTGGGATTCGTCTGGGGTACTCCATTGCCCAGCATTTT.